This T cell receptor (beta chain) stems from a study of shared clonotypes between healthy human individuals. Measured with immunoSEQ multiplex PCR; TCRdb has only the in-frame clones, and not every one. This table has over a million clones, more than 95% appearing once. Subsets obtained from CD4+ cells comprised CD45RA+ naive and CD45RA-negative memory cells. As concerns this clone: Its antigen remains unknown.

Study-wide points: Specimens sampled were limited to blood, with tissue repertoires likely differing. The study generally estimated greater richness for naive than memory subsets.

This CDR3 is 14 amino acids long. The germline V gene encodes CDR1 SNHLY and CDR2 FYNNEI. Trimming took off 2 bases at V and 3 bases at J, with 10 bases between the two ends. Sequencing was performed on naive CD4+ T cells sorted from blood. As to subset: CD45RA+ positively selected. V usage is TRBV2 and J usage is TRBJ2-5; D remains ambiguous. The source is a man aged 30-40 years in good health. CDR3 region: CASSEWQAKETQYF. CDR3 DNA: TGTGCCAGCAGTGAATGGCAGGCAAAAGAGACCCAGTACTTC.